This entry lists 5 T cell receptor beta chains sequenced from one sample in a study of patients and donors after allogeneic stem cell transplantation. Each CDR3 protein gets one entry after TCRdb re-called the RT-PCR reads with MiXCR. The data show 920,000 or so distinct CDR3 sequences, with under 20% seen just once and under 6.5% held by the top ten. Sequenced material: blood, either unsorted or a sorted T cell fraction (not recorded which). The receptors stem from a human donor who was either an allogeneic HSCT recipient or a stem cell or donor lymphocyte infusion donor (not recorded which). It is not recorded whose cells these are; they may come from a transplant donor.

The chain links TRBV4-2 to TRBJ2-3, with unresolved D. The CDR3 covers 15 residues. Between the trimmed V and J ends, which lost 4 bases and 2 bases, there was a span of 13 bases. Germline values: CDR1 LGHNA, CDR2 YNFKEQ. This CDR3 reads CASSPSDSYTDTQYF. The CDR3 DNA sequence: TGTGCCAGCAGCCCGTCCGACTCCTACACAGATACGCAGTATTTT.

V gene TRBV15 combines with J gene TRBJ2-1; 10 bases are shared with TRBD2. With V trimmed by 4 bases and J by 6 bases, 9 bases remained unmatched. CDR3 length: 16 residues. The germline CDR1 and CDR2 sequences are LNHNV and YYDKDF (reference sequence). CDR3 in DNA: TGTGCCACCAGCATACAATCCAGCGGGAGGGCCAATGAGCAGTTCTTC. Residues: CATSIQSSGRANEQFF. The entire variable domain, with the rest obtained from reference TRBV15 and TRBJ2-1, is as follows: DAMVIQNPRYQVTQFGKPVTLSCSQTLNHNVMYWYQQKSSQAPKLLFHYYDKDFNNEADTPDNFQSRRPNTSFCFLDIRSPGLGDTAMYLCATSIQSSGRANEQFFGPGTRLTVL.

The CDR3 DNA sequence: TGTGCCAGCTCACCACAGGAGACCCAAGGGGAGACCCAGTACTTC. Amino acids: CASSPQETQGETQYF. The rearrangement joins TRBV18 to TRBJ2-5, with unresolved D. This CDR3 comprises 15 residues. CDR1 is KGHSH, CDR2 LQKENI, per germline. Trimming removed 1 base at V and 5 bases at J, with 14 bases between.

The gene calls are TRBV5-1 and TRBJ1-1; D gene unclear. CDR3 length equals 14 residues. Trimming took 0 bases from V and 3 from J, leaving 9 bases between them. In germline, CDR1 is SGHRS, CDR2 YFSETQ. The CDR3 DNA sequence: TGCGCCAGCAGCTTGGCACGGATAGACACTGAAGCTTTCTTT. It specifies CASSLARIDTEAFF.

This sequence joins TRBV12-3 or TRBV12-4 and TRBJ2-3, with 16 bases matching TRBD2. Germline trimming cut 6 bases from V and 5 bases from J; bases unmatched to any gene: 11. There are 18 residues in the CDR3. CDR3 residues: CASSPSGTSGGARDTQYF. CDR3 nucleotides: TGTGCCAGCAGCCCAAGTGGGACTAGCGGGGGGGCGAGAGATACGCAGTATTTT.